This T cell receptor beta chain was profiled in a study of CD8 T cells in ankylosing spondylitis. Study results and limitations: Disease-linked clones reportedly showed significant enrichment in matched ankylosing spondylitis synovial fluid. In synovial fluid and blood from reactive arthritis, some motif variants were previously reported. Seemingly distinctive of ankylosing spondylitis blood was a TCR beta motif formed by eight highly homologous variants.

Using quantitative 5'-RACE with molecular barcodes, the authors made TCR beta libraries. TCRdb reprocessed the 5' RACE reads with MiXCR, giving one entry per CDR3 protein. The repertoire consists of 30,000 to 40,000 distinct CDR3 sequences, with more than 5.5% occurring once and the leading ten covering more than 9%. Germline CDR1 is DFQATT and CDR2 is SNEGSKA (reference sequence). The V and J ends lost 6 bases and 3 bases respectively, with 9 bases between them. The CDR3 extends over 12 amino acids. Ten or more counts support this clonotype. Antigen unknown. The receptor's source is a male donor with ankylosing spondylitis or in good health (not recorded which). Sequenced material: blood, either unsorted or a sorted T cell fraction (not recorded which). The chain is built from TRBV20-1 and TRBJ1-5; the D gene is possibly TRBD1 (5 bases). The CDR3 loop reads CSAGDFNQPQHF. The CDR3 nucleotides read TGCAGTGCAGGGGACTTCAATCAGCCCCAGCATTTT.